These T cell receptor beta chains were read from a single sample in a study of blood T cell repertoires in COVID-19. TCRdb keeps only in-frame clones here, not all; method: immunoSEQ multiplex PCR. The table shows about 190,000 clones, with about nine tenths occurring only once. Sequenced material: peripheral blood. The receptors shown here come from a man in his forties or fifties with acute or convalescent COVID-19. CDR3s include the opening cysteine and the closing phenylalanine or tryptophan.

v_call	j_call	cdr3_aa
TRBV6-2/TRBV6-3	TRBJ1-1	CASSIGDRVNTEAFF
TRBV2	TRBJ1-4	CASRPGGNYEKLFF
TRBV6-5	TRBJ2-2	CASNRGTTNTGELFF
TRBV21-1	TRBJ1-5	CASSRHREPQPQHF
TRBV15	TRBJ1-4	CATSRGVGGDEKLFF
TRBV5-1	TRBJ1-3	CASSLGQGNTIYF
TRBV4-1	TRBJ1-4	CASSQERTGVNEKLFF
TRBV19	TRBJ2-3	CASSIEGWASTDTQYF
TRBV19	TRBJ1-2	CASSQTGTGFRYGYTF
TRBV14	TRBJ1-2	CASSHILPGEDYGYTF
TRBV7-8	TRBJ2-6	CASSLTGGAGANVLTF
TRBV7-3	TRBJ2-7	CASSSSGPQAYEQYF
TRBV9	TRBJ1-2	CASSVDGTGIGYGYTF
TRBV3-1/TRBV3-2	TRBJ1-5	CASSQVPGIHQPQHF
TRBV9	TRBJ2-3	CASSPRAGGYTDTQYF
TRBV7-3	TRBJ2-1	CASSLGGGVYNEQFF
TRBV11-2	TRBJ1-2	CASSLALGAGGYTF
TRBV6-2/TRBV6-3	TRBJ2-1	CASSYSPSGGLYNEQFF
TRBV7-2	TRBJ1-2	CASSLGPGAGGYTF
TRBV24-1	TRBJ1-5	CATSDLDREIRRRQPQHF
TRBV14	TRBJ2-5	CASSLAQGVVQETQYF
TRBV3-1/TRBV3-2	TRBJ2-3	CASSPTSGGEPDTQYF
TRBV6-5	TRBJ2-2	CASKPLAGVSGELFF
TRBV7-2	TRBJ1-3	CASSPQGAPGNTIYF
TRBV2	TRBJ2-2	CASRGLAGGPNTGELFF
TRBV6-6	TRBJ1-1	CASSYEEGVFARAFF
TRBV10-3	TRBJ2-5	CAISVSPGVLNKETQYF
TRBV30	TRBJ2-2	CAWSSLAGGRAGELFF
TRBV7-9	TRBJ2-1	CASSLASPRGNEQFF
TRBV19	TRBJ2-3	CASSIRSPSGTDTQYF
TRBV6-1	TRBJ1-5	CASSDNRVGYQPQHF
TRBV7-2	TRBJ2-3	CASSTRLAGGSTDTQYF
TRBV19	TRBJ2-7	CASSPQGQGAREQYF
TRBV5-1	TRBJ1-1	CASSRLGLGVPNTEAFF
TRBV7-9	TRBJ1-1	CASSLGGTNTEAFF
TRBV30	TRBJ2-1	CAWRLAGVEQFF
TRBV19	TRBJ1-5	CASSISGTNQPQHF
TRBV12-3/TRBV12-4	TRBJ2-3	CASRPGSTDTQYF
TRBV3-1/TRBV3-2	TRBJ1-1	CASSQGGQAFF